A single sample gave rise to the 24 T cell receptor beta chains below, sequenced in a study of beta chain features in type 1 diabetes. The isolated RNA, all of it, was reverse transcribed, so expressed TCRB transcripts were what got sequenced. The protocol was immunoSEQ multiplex PCR, while the TCRdb copy is restricted to in-frame clones and leaves out a portion. The sample comprises fewer than 350,000 clones, 8% of which are singletons, and roughly 0.94% rests with the top ten. Sequencing was done on a sample of central memory CD4+ T cells from blood. All receptors come from a woman aged 18-29 years in good health.

This sequence joins TRBV7-3 and TRBJ2-6; D is ambiguous. Germline values: CDR1 SGHTA, CDR2 FQGTGA. The CDR3 totals 14 residues. The V end lost 6 bases, the J end lost 0 bases, and 6 bases lay between the germline ends. CDR3 DNA sequence: TGTGCCAGCAGTTTGACCTCTGGGGCCAACGTCCTGACTTTC. This codes for CASSLTSGANVLTF.

This clone was seen a handful of times. This sequence joins TRBV29-1 and TRBJ2-1, with D possibly being TRBD1 or TRBD2 (6 bases each). Germline CDR1 is SQVTM and CDR2 is ANQGSEA. This CDR3 is built from 13 residues. Deletions cut 7 bases from V and 0 bases from J, with 10 bases between. The CDR3 loop is CSGGAPSYNEQFF. Here the CDR3 DNA reads TGCAGCGGGGGGGCCCCCTCCTACAATGAGCAGTTCTTC.

This clone occurred a few times. The rearrangement links TRBV6-4 to TRBJ2-1; D unclear. Germline lookup yields CDR1 MRHNA and CDR2 SNTAGT. This CDR3 is 16 amino acids long. Between the trimmed V and J ends, which lost 5 bases and 0 bases, there was a span of 14 bases. CDR3 coding DNA: TGTGCCAGCAGTCTGGTCGTGGGAACCTCCTACAATGAGCAGTTCTTC. Its translation is CASSLVVGTSYNEQFF.

The V gene is TRBV7-2, the J gene TRBJ1-2, with no clear D. This CDR3 comprises 14 residues. Germline-derived CDR1 and CDR2 are SGHTA and FQGNSA. Trimming stripped 1 base from V and 4 bases from J, with 10 bases between. As DNA, the CDR3 is TGTGCCAGCAGCTTAGGCGGCCAGGCCTATGGCTACACCTTC. Its translation: CASSLGGQAYGYTF. Combining the CDR3 with reference TRBV7-2 and TRBJ1-2 gives the whole variable domain GAGVSQSPSNKVTEKGKDVELRCDPISGHTALYWYRQSLGQGLEFLIYFQGNSAPDKSGLPSDRFSAERTGGSVSTLTIQRTQQEDSAVYLCASSLGGQAYGYTFGSGTRLTVV.

CDR3 region: CASSIGRVRGGEAFF. DNA of the CDR3: TGTGCCAGTAGTATAGGGAGGGTTCGGGGCGGTGAAGCTTTCTTT. The rearrangement joins TRBV19 to TRBJ1-1, with D possibly TRBD1 on 5 matching bases. The CDR3 is 15 residues long. V lost 1 base, J lost 7 bases, and 16 bases lay in between. CDR1 LNHDA and CDR2 SQIVND come from the germline V gene (reference sequence).

This clone was counted a few times. This chain uses TRBV11-2 with TRBJ1-1; D uncertain. Trimming removed 5 bases at V and 0 bases at J, with 7 bases between. CDR3 length equals 13 residues. Germline assignment: CDR1 SGHAT and CDR2 FQNNGV. Here the CDR3 DNA reads TGTGCCAGCAGCACGCGGGTGAACACTGAAGCTTTCTTT. Translating gives CASSTRVNTEAFF.

This clone has just a few counts. V gene TRBV7-3 combines with J gene TRBJ2-7; TRBD1 might be the D (6 bases). V gave up 11 bases and J gave up 0 bases, with 14 bases separating them. Per germline, CDR1 SGHTA and CDR2 FQGTGA. There are 13 residues in the CDR3. The CDR3 region has the DNA TGTGCCCAGGGGTTCCCAAGCTCCTACGAGCAGTACGTC. It specifies CAQGFPSSYEQYV.

This clone was seen repeatedly, ten times or more. This sequence joins TRBV7-2 and TRBJ1-2, with D perhaps TRBD1 (5 bases). Germline-derived CDR1 and CDR2 are SGHTA and FQGNSA. The CDR3 runs 14 residues. The ends were cut back, 4 bases at V and 4 bases at J, with 13 bases in the middle. The CDR3 here is CASSSTGATYGYTF. The CDR3 nucleotides are TGTGCCAGCAGCTCGACTGGGGCTACCTATGGCTACACCTTC.

The V call is TRBV7-3, the J call TRBJ2-6; D call uncertain. Germline values: CDR1 SGHTA, CDR2 FQGTGA. V lost 7 bases and J lost 0, with 10 bases in between. CDR3 length equals 15 residues. CDR3 in DNA: TGTGCCAGCATCCTTACCTTCTCTGGGGCCAACGTCCTGACTTTC. It codes for CASILTFSGANVLTF. Full variable domain (missing parts from reference TRBV7-3 and TRBJ2-6): GAGVSQTPSNKVTEKGKYVELRCDPISGHTALYWYRQSLGQGPEFLIYFQGTGAADDSGLPNDRFFAVRPEGSVSTLKIQRTERGDSAVYLCASILTFSGANVLTFGAGSRLTVL.

V gene TRBV7-9 combines with J gene TRBJ2-3, with 11 bases fitting TRBD1. The CDR3 runs to 15 residues. The germline V gene encodes CDR1 SEHNR and CDR2 FQNEAQ (reference sequence). V shed 5 bases, J shed 2 bases, and the junction held 3 bases outside the gene matches. The CDR3 region is CASSQGQGATDTQYF. In DNA form, the CDR3 reads TGTGCCAGCAGCCAAGGACAGGGGGCCACAGATACGCAGTATTTT.

The chain combines TRBV25-1 with TRBJ2-2; D assignment may be TRBD1 or TRBD2 (5 bases each). This CDR3 is 16 amino acids long. Per the germline V gene, CDR1 is MGHDK and CDR2 is SYGVNS. V lost 3 bases to trimming and J lost 1 base, with 12 bases between them. The DNA for the CDR3 is TGTGCCAGCAGTGAGGGGACCCCGGGGAACACCGGGGAGCTGTTTTTT. This sequence encodes CASSEGTPGNTGELFF.

This clone was seen more than once but under ten times. V and J are TRBV30 and TRBJ2-7; tentatively, D is TRBD1 (6 bases). Looked up from germline, CDR1 is GTSNPN and CDR2 is SVGIG (reference sequence). Trimming shortened V by 3 bases and J by 6 bases, and 15 bases separated the two germline ends. The CDR3 extends over 13 amino acids. CDR3 residues: CAWSETGFSEQYF. The CDR3 coding sequence is TGTGCCTGGAGCGAGACAGGCTTCAGCGAGCAGTACTTC.

The sample holds a few counts of this clone. The rearrangement joins TRBV11-3 to TRBJ2-7; 12 bases map to TRBD1. Per germline, CDR1 SGHNT and CDR2 YENEEA. The CDR3 covers 18 residues. The V gene end was trimmed by 7 bases and the J gene end by 6 bases; junction bases not matched to a gene: 19. The CDR3 reads CASTKSLGFGTGGLEQYF. For the CDR3, the DNA is TGTGCCAGCACCAAGAGCTTAGGCTTCGGGACAGGGGGCCTCGAGCAGTACTTC.

This chain joins TRBV28 and TRBJ1-5; D is undetermined. V lost 2 bases, J lost 2 bases, and 16 bases lay in between. This CDR3 has 17 amino acids. The germline gives CDR1 MDHEN, CDR2 SYDVKM. CDR3 bases: TGTGCCAGCAGTTTACCCTACGGGCGGGCCGGCAATCAGCCCCAGCATTTT. As protein: CASSLPYGRAGNQPQHF.

This clone was seen many times. V is TRBV4-3 and J is TRBJ2-3; unclear D gene. Per the germline V gene, CDR1 is LGHNA and CDR2 is YSLEER. The CDR3 has 17 residues. V lost 4 bases and J 4 bases, leaving 21 bases between the germline ends. CDR3 sequence reads: CASSPKLRARASDTQYF. The CDR3 DNA sequence: TGCGCCAGCAGCCCGAAACTCCGGGCCCGAGCATCAGATACGCAGTATTTT.

This chain links TRBV6-1 with TRBJ1-5, with D possibly TRBD1 on 6 matching bases. The CDR3 consists of 14 residues. V was pared by 7 bases and J by 7 bases, with 17 bases between. Germline-derived CDR1 and CDR2 are MNHNS and SASEGT. The CDR3 loop is CASISDRSGQPQHF. CDR3 nucleotide sequence: TGTGCCAGCATCTCAGACAGGAGCGGGCAGCCCCAGCATTTT.

This clone showed up just a few times. The chain is built from TRBV30 and TRBJ1-3; D remains unclear. The CDR3 has 14 amino acids. The V and J ends lost 0 bases and 2 bases respectively, with 8 bases between them. Germline loops: CDR1 GTSNPN, CDR2 SVGIG (reference sequence). The CDR3 DNA sequence: TGTGCCTGGAGTGTACCCGGAGCTGGAAACACCATATATTTT. Translating it yields CAWSVPGAGNTIYF.

In its sample, this clone was seen many times. The chain uses TRBV14 and TRBJ1-2; the D is unclear. The CDR3 runs to 13 residues. Germline V gene sequence: CDR1 SGHDN, CDR2 FVKESK. The V gene lost 1 base and the J gene lost 4 bases, with 7 bases spanning the gap. CDR3 sequence: CASSQGPAYGYTF. The DNA for the CDR3 is TGTGCCAGCAGCCAAGGTCCAGCCTATGGCTACACCTTC.

This clone was found many times. This chain uses TRBV7-2 with TRBJ1-1; D gene ambiguous. Per germline, CDR1 SGHTA and CDR2 FQGNSA. V was cut by 3 bases and J by 0 bases, with 8 bases left in between. This CDR3 is built from 14 residues. CDR3 bases: TGTGCCAGCAGCTTCGTAGGGCTGAACACTGAAGCTTTCTTT. This codes for CASSFVGLNTEAFF.

This clone was seen more than once but under ten times. This sequence joins TRBV9 and TRBJ1-1, with a tentative D call TRBD1 (6 bases). Germline CDR1 reads SGDLS; CDR2 reads YYNGEE. Deletions cut 8 bases from V and 5 bases from J, with 16 bases between. The CDR3 loop spans 13 amino acids. CDR3 in DNA: TGTGCCAGTAATGGGGGGGCGCTGACTGAAGCTTTCTTT. Translation: CASNGGALTEAFF.

The chain has TRBV28 and TRBJ1-5; 7 nucleotides align to TRBD1. V shed 5 bases and J 4 bases; nucleotides not matched to a gene: 8. Germline CDR1 reads MDHEN; CDR2 reads SYDVKM. The CDR3 is made up of 15 amino acids. For the CDR3, the DNA is TGTGCCAGCAGTGTTACTGACAGGGAAAATCAGCCCCAGCATTTT. Translated: CASSVTDRENQPQHF. Filled out from reference TRBV28 and TRBJ1-5, the complete variable domain reads DVKVTQSSRYLVKRTGEKVFLECVQDMDHENMFWYRQDPGLGLRLIYFSYDVKMKEKGDIPEGYSVSREKKERFSLILESASTNQTSMYLCASSVTDRENQPQHFGDGTRLSIL.

The genes are TRBV18 and TRBJ1-1; 9 bases are shared with TRBD1. Trimming took 2 bases from V and 5 from J; bases not matched to a gene: 12. Germline V gives CDR1 KGHSH, CDR2 LQKENI. The CDR3 totals 17 residues. This chain's CDR3 is CASSPMTSGTGKTEAFF. CDR3 in DNA: TGTGCCAGCTCACCAATGACCTCCGGGACAGGGAAGACTGAAGCTTTCTTT.

The rearrangement uses TRBV25-1 and TRBJ1-4; unclear D gene. The length of the CDR3 is 15 residues. Trimming took off 4 bases at V and 7 bases at J, with 16 bases between the two ends. Germline CDR1 is MGHDK and CDR2 is SYGVNS. CDR3 sequence reads: CASSAPRAGGEKLFF. The CDR3 nucleotides are TGTGCCAGCAGTGCCCCCCGGGCCGGTGGTGAAAAACTGTTTTTT.

This clone occurred a few times. The chain combines TRBV10-3 with TRBJ1-1; 8 bases are shared with TRBD1. This CDR3 region has 14 residues. The trim removed 11 bases at V and 4 bases at J, leaving 12 bases unmatched. Germline CDR1 reads ENHRY; CDR2 reads SYGVKD. The CDR3 DNA follows: TGTGCCGCCACGCCAGAAACAGGGGGCACTGAAGCTTTCTTT. Protein: CAATPETGGTEAFF.